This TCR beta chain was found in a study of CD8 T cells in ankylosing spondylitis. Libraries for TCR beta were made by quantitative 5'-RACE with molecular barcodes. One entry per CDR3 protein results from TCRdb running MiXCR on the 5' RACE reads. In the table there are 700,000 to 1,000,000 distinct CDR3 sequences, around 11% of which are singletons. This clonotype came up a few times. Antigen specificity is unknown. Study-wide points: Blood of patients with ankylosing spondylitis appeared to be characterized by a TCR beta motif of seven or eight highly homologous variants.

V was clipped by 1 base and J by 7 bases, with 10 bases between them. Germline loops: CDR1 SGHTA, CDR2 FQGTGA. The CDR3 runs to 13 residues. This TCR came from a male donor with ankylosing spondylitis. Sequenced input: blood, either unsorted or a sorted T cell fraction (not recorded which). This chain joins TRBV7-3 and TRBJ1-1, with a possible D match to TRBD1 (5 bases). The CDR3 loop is CASSLMGPNEAFF. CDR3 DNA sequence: TGTGCCAGCAGCTTAATGGGACCTAATGAAGCTTTCTTT.